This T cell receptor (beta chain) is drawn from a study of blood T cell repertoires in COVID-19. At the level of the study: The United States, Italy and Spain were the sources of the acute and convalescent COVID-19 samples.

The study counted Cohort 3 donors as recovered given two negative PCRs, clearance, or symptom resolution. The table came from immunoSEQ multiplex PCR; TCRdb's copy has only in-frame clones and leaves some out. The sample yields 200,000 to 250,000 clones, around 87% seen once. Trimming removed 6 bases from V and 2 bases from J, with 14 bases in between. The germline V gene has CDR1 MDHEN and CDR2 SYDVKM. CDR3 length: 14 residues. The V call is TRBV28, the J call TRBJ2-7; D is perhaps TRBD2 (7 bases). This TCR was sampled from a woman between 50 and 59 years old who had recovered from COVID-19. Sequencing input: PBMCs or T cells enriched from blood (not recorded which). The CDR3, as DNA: TGTGCCAGCAGGGGAAGGGGGAGGGCCTACGAGCAGTACTTC. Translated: CASRGRGRAYEQYF.